This is a list of T cell receptor beta chains from one sample in a study of spatial heterogeneity in lung cancer. From the 5' RACE reads, TCRdb called clonotypes with MiXCR, one entry per CDR3 protein. The table records 6,000 to 7,500 distinct CDR3 sequences, under 1.5% of them present only once. The starting material was lung tumor tissue, obtained at surgery. Every receptor here comes from a male donor with early-stage non-small cell lung cancer. Both conserved end residues are part of each CDR3. A D gene is named only where the DNA matches it firmly. The size entry gives once, few, many, or a class for an expanded clone.

j_call d_call clone_size v_call cdr3_aa cdr3_nt
TRBJ2-7 . once TRBV24-1 CAKTQGGVKNEQYF TGTGCCAAAACCCAGGGGGGGGTTAAGAACGAGCAGTACTTC
TRBJ2-5 TRBD1 many TRBV4-1 CASSQVLDRAETQYF TGCGCCAGCAGCCAAGTCCTTGACAGGGCTGAGACCCAGTACTTC
TRBJ1-2 . medium-sized TRBV5-1 CASSLATVYGGYTF TGCGCCAGCAGCTTAGCGACAGTCTATGGAGGCTACACCTTC
TRBJ2-7 . many TRBV7-9 CASSFPTEPEQYF TGTGCCAGCAGCTTTCCGACGGAGCCCGAGCAGTACTTC
TRBJ1-3 . many TRBV7-9 CASSSDSLLSGNTIYF TGTGCCAGCAGCTCCGACAGTTTGCTCTCTGGAAACACCATATATTTT
TRBJ2-3 . many TRBV14 CASSHTDTQYF TGTGCCAGCAGCCATACAGATACGCAGTATTTT
TRBJ1-1 . many TRBV6-6 CASWDTRNTEAFF TGTGCCAGCTGGGACACTAGAAACACTGAAGCTTTCTTT
TRBJ2-1 . medium-sized TRBV24-1 CATGNDGGAREQFF TGTGCCACCGGCAACGATGGGGGGGCGAGGGAGCAGTTCTTC
TRBJ1-1 TRBD1 many TRBV12-3/TRBV12-4 CASRRDRGNTEAFF TGTGCCAGCAGACGGGACAGGGGCAACACTGAAGCTTTCTTT
TRBJ2-2 TRBD2 medium-sized TRBV12-3/TRBV12-4 CASSGTSGSARYSPGELFF TGTGCCAGCAGTGGGACTAGCGGGAGCGCCCGGTACAGCCCCGGGGAGCTGTTTTTT
TRBJ2-3 . medium-sized TRBV12-3/TRBV12-4 CASNLPTTDTQYF TGTGCCAGCAACCTACCCACCACAGATACGCAGTATTTT
TRBJ2-5 TRBD1 medium-sized TRBV11-2 CASSSQGQGPETQYF TGTGCCAGCAGCTCCCAGGGACAGGGCCCAGAGACCCAGTACTTC
TRBJ2-1 TRBD1 many TRBV5-1 CASSLAPGQSYNEQFF TGCGCCAGCAGCTTGGCACCGGGACAGAGTTACAATGAGCAGTTCTTC
TRBJ2-3 TRBD2 medium-sized TRBV24-1 CATSVTSGRTDTQYF TGTGCCACCAGTGTAACTAGCGGGCGCACAGATACGCAGTATTTT
TRBJ2-3 TRBD2 medium-sized TRBV5-1 CASSLEVAGVTDTQYF TGCGCCAGCAGCTTGGAGGTAGCGGGCGTTACAGATACGCAGTATTTT
TRBJ2-3 TRBD1 many TRBV5-6 CASGNQGAADTQYF TGTGCCAGCGGTAATCAGGGGGCGGCAGATACGCAGTATTTT
TRBJ2-5 . many TRBV24-1 CATSEGRETQYF TGTGCCACCAGCGAGGGGCGCGAGACCCAGTACTTC
TRBJ2-7 TRBD2 medium-sized TRBV6-6 CASSPPSSGSYEQYF TGTGCCAGCAGCCCCCCCTCTAGCGGCTCCTACGAGCAGTACTTC
TRBJ2-2 TRBD2 many TRBV9 CASSVGLAANTGELFF TGTGCCAGCAGCGTAGGGCTAGCGGCGAACACCGGGGAGCTGTTTTTT
TRBJ1-3 TRBD1 many TRBV25-1 CASSVLAGGTGNTIYF TGTGCCAGCAGTGTCCTCGCAGGGGGAACGGGAAACACCATATATTTT